The 23 T cell receptor beta chains given below trace back to one sample, sequenced in a study of T cells after yellow fever vaccination. TCRdb re-analysed the 5' RACE reads in MiXCR, keeping a single row per CDR3 protein. The sample comprises about 230,000 distinct CDR3 sequences, 5.5% to 8.5% of which are singletons, and 0.8% to 1.2% rests with the top ten. Sequencing used CD4+ T cells sorted from PBMCs, obtained on the day of the yellow fever booster vaccination. The receptors were gathered from a man aged 25-40 years who received the YFV17D yellow fever vaccine.

This clonotype came up many times. The chain joins TRBV3-1 to TRBJ2-3, with no clear D. The V gene's germline CDR1 is LGHDT and CDR2 YNNKEL (reference sequence). This CDR3 contains 14 residues. V was cut by 3 bases and J by 4 bases, with 11 bases left in between. This CDR3 reads CASSQTVQPDTQYF. DNA of the CDR3: TGTGCCAGCAGCCAGACTGTCCAACCAGATACGCAGTATTTT.

This clonotype was counted many times. The CDR3 DNA reads TGCGCCAGCATGACTAGCGGGAGCGGAGGGCATGAGCAGTTCTTC. It codes for CASMTSGSGGHEQFF. The chain links TRBV5-1 to TRBJ2-1, with 12 bases lining up with TRBD2. CDR1 and CDR2 (germline): SGHRS, YFSETQ. The CDR3 spans 15 residues. V shed 6 bases and J 8 bases; nucleotides not matched to a gene: 9.

A few counts support this clonotype. V usage is TRBV29-1 and J usage is TRBJ2-5; D is undetermined. CDR1 and CDR2 (germline): SQVTM, ANQGSEA. The germline V and J ends were trimmed by 5 bases and 5 bases, with 9 bases remaining between them. The CDR3 sequence is 11 residues long. CDR3 sequence reads: CSVSHRETQYF. The DNA for the CDR3 is TGCAGCGTTTCACACCGGGAGACCCAGTACTTC.

Many counts were recorded for this clonotype. The rearrangement joins TRBV12-3 or TRBV12-4 to TRBJ1-2, with 7 bases aligning to TRBD1. The CDR3 covers 13 residues. Trimming at V came to 0 bases and at J to 7 bases, leaving 2 bases not matched to a gene. The CDR3 nucleotides are TGTGCCAGCAGTTTAGCAGGGGGCTTTGGCTACACCTTC. Its translation is CASSLAGGFGYTF.

V is TRBV9 and J is TRBJ2-7; 7 bases line up with TRBD2. V was clipped by 2 bases and J by 7 bases; unmatched bases: 9. Per the germline V gene, CDR1 is SGDLS and CDR2 is YYNGEE. This CDR3 spans 14 amino acids. CDR3: CASSVGGGPLEQYF. CDR3 sequence (DNA): TGTGCCAGCAGCGTCGGGGGAGGGCCTCTTGAGCAGTACTTC.

This clonotype showed up just a few times. V is TRBV7-2 and J is TRBJ2-7; D could derive from TRBD1 or TRBD2 (7 bases each). The CDR3 extends over 15 amino acids. The germline gives CDR1 SGHTA, CDR2 FQGNSA. The V gene lost 5 bases and the J gene lost 4 bases, with 18 bases spanning the gap. CDR3 DNA: TGTGCCAGCAGCCAGGGGGGGCAGGGGGGTTACGAGCAGTACTTC. It specifies CASSQGGQGGYEQYF.

The J gene is TRBJ2-6, the V gene TRBV5-6; the match to TRBD1 covers 8 bases. Germline V gene lookup returns CDR1 SGHDT and CDR2 YYEEEE. V trimming: 4 bases; J trimming: 6 bases; junction bases outside the gene matches: 15. The CDR3 spans 18 residues. For the CDR3, the DNA is TGTGCCAGCAGCACGATCGGACAGGGCAGGTTTGCGGCCAACGTCCTGACTTTC. Translated: CASSTIGQGRFAANVLTF. The whole variable domain, remainder taken from reference TRBV5-6 and TRBJ2-6, is DAGVTQSPTHLIKTRGQQVTLRCSPKSGHDTVSWYQQALGQGPQFIFQYYEEEERQRGNFPDRFSGHQFPNYSSELNVNALLLGDSALYLCASSTIGQGRFAANVLTFGAGSRLTVL.

Turning to this clonotype: A read error may explain this, as a much larger clone is one base away. The chain has TRBV20-1 and TRBJ2-3, with 7 bases fitting TRBD2. Germline V lookup: CDR1 DFQATT, CDR2 SNEGSKA (reference sequence). CDR3 length equals 16 residues. The CDR3 here is CCASPLSGGRTDTQYF. As DNA, the CDR3 is TGCTGTGCTAGCCCCTTATCGGGGGGACGCACAGATACGCAGTATTTT.

This clonotype was found many times. V is TRBV12-3 or TRBV12-4 and J is TRBJ2-7; 9 nucleotides match TRBD1. Unmatched junction bases numbered 16, after V lost 7 bases and J lost 3 bases. The CDR3 is made up of 17 amino acids. The CDR3 DNA reads TGTGCCAGCAACCCGGAGGTCGGGACAGGGAATATCTACGAGCAGTACTTC. Amino acid sequence: CASNPEVGTGNIYEQYF.

This clonotype was recorded many times. The V call is TRBV7-8, the J call TRBJ2-1; D uncertain. Germline V gene sequence: CDR1 SGHVS, CDR2 FQNEAQ. This CDR3 comprises 13 residues. Trimming pared 1 base from V and 5 bases from J, leaving 6 bases between. CDR3 nucleotide sequence: TGTGCCAGCAGCTTAGATGCTCACAATGAGCAGTTCTTC. Translated: CASSLDAHNEQFF.

The chain is built from TRBV11-2 and TRBJ1-2; TRBD1 is a possible D gene (6 bases). V was clipped by 4 bases and J by 2 bases, with 14 bases between them. The CDR3 is made up of 15 amino acids. Looked up from germline, CDR1 is SGHAT and CDR2 is FQNNGV. CDR3 in amino acids: CASSSGAGRNYGYTF. The DNA for the CDR3 is TGTGCCAGCAGCTCGGGGGCAGGGAGGAACTATGGCTACACCTTC.

The gene calls are TRBV20-1 and TRBJ2-1; 8 bases agree with TRBD2. V shed 3 bases, J shed 0 bases, and the junction held 7 bases outside the gene matches. Germline values: CDR1 DFQATT, CDR2 SNEGSKA (reference sequence). The CDR3 sequence is 16 residues long. Here the CDR3 DNA reads TGCAGTGCTAGGAAGATGACTAGCGACTCCTACAATGAGCAGTTCTTC. It is translated as CSARKMTSDSYNEQFF.

This rearrangement joins TRBV20-1 to TRBJ2-7, with TRBD2 matching 7 bases. With 7 bases clipped from V and 0 bases from J, the junction kept 9 bases outside the gene matches. The germline CDR1 and CDR2 sequences are DFQATT and SNEGSKA (reference sequence). The CDR3 covers 14 residues. The CDR3 DNA reads as TGCAGTGTAAAAGGCGGGGGAAGCTCCTACGAGCAGTACTTC. This gives the protein CSVKGGGSSYEQYF.

In its sample, this clonotype was seen a few times. The V call is TRBV20-1, the J call TRBJ1-1; tentative D call: TRBD1 (5 bases). The germline gives CDR1 DFQATT, CDR2 SNEGSKA (reference sequence). The CDR3 runs 15 residues. V gave up 0 bases and J gave up 8 bases, with 19 bases separating them. The CDR3 sequence is CSARDSGAGQLEAFF. CDR3 nucleotides: TGCAGTGCTAGAGATTCCGGGGCAGGGCAGCTCGAAGCTTTCTTT.

This clonotype was counted between two and nine times. The V call is TRBV7-2, the J call TRBJ1-1; no definite D call. This CDR3 spans 15 amino acids. The germline V gene encodes CDR1 SGHTA and CDR2 FQGNSA. The ends were cut back, 3 bases at V and 1 base at J, with 12 bases in the middle. Here the CDR3 reads CASSFALRGNTEAFF. The DNA of the CDR3 is TGTGCCAGCAGCTTCGCCCTTCGGGGGAACACTGAAGCTTTCTTT.

This clonotype came up a few times. This chain connects TRBV7-2 to TRBJ2-5, with a possible D match to TRBD2 (6 bases). The CDR3 contains 14 residues. Germline CDR1 reads SGHTA; CDR2 reads FQGNSA. V was trimmed by 5 bases and J by 5 bases, leaving 15 bases between them. The CDR3 sequence: CASSQTRSAETQYF. The CDR3 region has the DNA TGTGCCAGCAGCCAGACTAGGTCGGCCGAGACCCAGTACTTC.

This clonotype was recorded many times. The chain couples TRBV7-9 to TRBJ2-1; the match to TRBD2 covers 7 bases. V lost 2 bases and J lost 0; bases outside the gene matches: 4. The CDR3 extends over 16 amino acids. The germline CDR1 and CDR2 sequences are SEHNR and FQNEAQ (reference sequence). The CDR3 DNA reads as TGTGCCAGCAGCTTAATGCGGGAGAGCTCCTACAATGAGCAGTTCTTC. Amino acid sequence: CASSLMRESSYNEQFF.

This sequence joins TRBV24-1 and TRBJ2-5; a possible D gene is TRBD2 (5 bases). Germline V gene data show CDR1 as KGHDR and CDR2 as SFDVKD. The CDR3 runs to 15 residues. The germline V and J ends were trimmed by 4 bases and 1 base, with 12 bases remaining between them. The CDR3 loop is CATSDGGRPQETQYF. CDR3 DNA: TGTGCCACCAGTGACGGAGGACGGCCCCAAGAGACCCAGTACTTC.

This clonotype appeared a few times. The V gene is TRBV4-3, the J gene TRBJ2-1, with D uncertain. Germline CDR1 is LGHNA and CDR2 is YSLEER. V shed 0 bases and J shed 4 bases, with 10 bases lying between them. The CDR3 consists of 15 residues. CDR3 nucleotides: TGCGCCAGCAGCCAAGATATACAGAGATACAATGAGCAGTTCTTC. Amino acid sequence: CASSQDIQRYNEQFF.

In this sample, this clonotype turned up many times. This sequence joins TRBV4-2 and TRBJ2-7; 9 bases align to TRBD2. This CDR3 contains 17 residues. V gave up 1 base and J gave up 5 bases; unmatched junction bases: 12. Germline V CDR1 and CDR2: LGHNA, YNFKEQ. CDR3 protein: CASSQAAWAGLANEQYF. The CDR3 DNA reads TGTGCCAGCAGCCAAGCCGCGTGGGCGGGACTAGCTAACGAGCAGTACTTC.

This clonotype was seen ten or more times. The chain is built from TRBV12-3 or TRBV12-4 and TRBJ2-1; D may match TRBD1 or TRBD2 (5 bases each). CDR3 length equals 16 residues. Trimming stripped 5 bases from V and 0 bases from J, with 14 bases between. DNA of the CDR3: TGTGCCAGCAGTCCTTCCGGGGCGGGCTCCTACAATGAGCAGTTCTTC. Translated, it gives CASSPSGAGSYNEQFF.

V usage is TRBV10-3 and J usage is TRBJ1-2; D is undetermined. Germline-derived CDR1 and CDR2 are ENHRY and SYGVKD. The CDR3 contains 13 residues. V shed 6 bases and J shed 1 base, with 9 bases lying between them. CDR3 nucleotides: TGTGCCATCAGGGGAGGCTATAACTATGGCTACACCTTC. Encoded protein: CAIRGGYNYGYTF.

There are a few counts of this clonotype. This sequence joins TRBV6-2 or TRBV6-3 and TRBJ1-2; TRBD1 matches 7 bases. Germline V gives CDR1 MNHEY, CDR2 SVGEGT. This CDR3 spans 15 amino acids. The V segment lost 2 bases and the J segment 0 bases; nucleotides outside the gene matches: 3. For the CDR3, the DNA is TGTGCCAGCAGTTACCCCGGGACAGCTAACTATGGCTACACCTTC. Translating gives CASSYPGTANYGYTF.